This is a list of T cell receptor beta chains from one sample in a study of blood T cell repertoires in COVID-19. Using immunoSEQ multiplex PCR, the repertoire was profiled, and TCRdb retains in-frame clones only, with some absent. The profile shows about 74,000 clones, around 90% of them singletons. The material sequenced was peripheral blood. The receptors here all came from a man over 45 with acute or convalescent COVID-19. CDR3s include the opening cysteine and the closing phenylalanine or tryptophan. A D gene is named only where the DNA matches it firmly. The size of a clone is reported for some rows only, either as once, few or many, or as a class for expanded clones.

D	V	J	size	DNA	CDR3
NA	TRBV9	TRBJ1-5	NA	TGTGCCAGCAGCGTAGCGGGTAGCAATCAGCCCCAGCATTTT	CASSVAGSNQPQHF
TRBD2	TRBV15	TRBJ2-1	NA	TGTGCCACCAGCAGAGATCCCGTGGCTAGCGGGAGGGCCTTGGATTTGAATGAGCAGTTCTTC	CATSRDPVASGRALDLNEQFF
TRBD1	TRBV28	TRBJ1-4	few	TGTGCCAGCAGAATTAAGGGGACAGGGGATGAAAAACTGTTTTTT	CASRIKGTGDEKLFF
TRBD1	TRBV6-1	TRBJ1-5	NA	TGTGCCAGCAGTGAAAAGGACAGGGGATATAGCAATCAGCCCCAGCATTTT	CASSEKDRGYSNQPQHF
NA	TRBV20-1	TRBJ2-5	NA	TGCAGTGCTAGTCAGGGACTTCAAGAGACCCAGTACTTC	CSASQGLQETQYF
TRBD1	TRBV19	TRBJ1-2	NA	TGTGCCAGTAGCCGGGGACAGCATAACTATGGCTACACCTTC	CASSRGQHNYGYTF
TRBD1	TRBV5-4	TRBJ1-1	once	TGTGCCAGCACCCCCGACAGGGGGCGACGGAACACTGAAGCTTTCTTT	CASTPDRGRRNTEAFF
NA	TRBV4-3	TRBJ2-2	NA	TGCGCCAGCAGCCAGGACAGCTTAACCGGGGAGCTGTTTTTT	CASSQDSLTGELFF
NA	TRBV20-1	TRBJ1-1	NA	TGCACCGGTCGGGTGAACACTGAAGCTTTCTTT	CTGRVNTEAFF
NA	TRBV6-5	TRBJ1-4	NA	TGTGCCAGCAGGCTCGACAGACTTAATGAAAAACTGTTTTTT	CASRLDRLNEKLFF
NA	TRBV29-1	TRBJ1-5	NA	TGCAGCGTTTCTTCAGGGCTTTTGGGCAATCAGCCCCAGCATTTT	CSVSSGLLGNQPQHF
NA	TRBV7-3	TRBJ2-5	NA	TGTGCCAGCAGCTCAACCGGGAGCAGCCAAGAGACCCAGTACTTC	CASSSTGSSQETQYF
NA	TRBV12-3/TRBV12-4	TRBJ2-1	NA	TGTGCCAGCAGTTTAAGCGCGACGCAGCGGTTCTTC	CASSLSATQRFF
NA	TRBV21-1	TRBJ1-5	NA	TGTGCCAGCAGCAAAGGAAGGACAGGGAGCAATCAGCCCCAGCATTTT	CASSKGRTGSNQPQHF
NA	TRBV7-8	TRBJ2-1	NA	TGTGCCAGCAGCCCAAGCGGATTGGGATACAATGAGCAGTTCTTC	CASSPSGLGYNEQFF
NA	TRBV7-8	TRBJ1-2	NA	TGTGCCAGCAGCCCTCGGGTCACCTTTAACTATGGCTACACCTTC	CASSPRVTFNYGYTF
NA	TRBV9	TRBJ1-3	NA	TGTGCCAGCAGGCTAAACAGGGAGATTTTAAACACCATATATTTT	CASRLNREILNTIYF
TRBD1	TRBV3-1/TRBV3-2	TRBJ1-1	NA	TGTGCCAGCAGCCCCCCCAGACAGGGAAGGGACACTGAAGCTTTCTTT	CASSPPRQGRDTEAFF
NA	TRBV7-9	TRBJ1-4	NA	TGTGCCAGCACCTTCTCGACAGTGGAGGAAAAACTGTTTTTT	CASTFSTVEEKLFF
TRBD2	TRBV28	TRBJ2-5	NA	TGTGCCAGCAGTTTGTCTGGGGGGGGAGAGACCCAGTACTTC	CASSLSGGGETQYF
NA	TRBV5-4	TRBJ2-7	NA	TGTGCCAGCAGCTTTTACTCCAACGAGCAGTACTTC	CASSFYSNEQYF
TRBD1	TRBV27	TRBJ2-3	NA	TGTGCCAGCACCTTATCCGGGACAGGATCTCATGGAGTGGATACGCAGTATTTT	CASTLSGTGSHGVDTQYF
NA	TRBV5-4	TRBJ1-2	NA	TGTGCCAGCACCCGCCGGGCAGAGGGAACCTATGGCTACACCTTC	CASTRRAEGTYGYTF
NA	TRBV6-2/TRBV6-3	TRBJ1-6	NA	TGTGCCAGCAGTTGGGCATATAATTCACCCCTCCACTTT	CASSWAYNSPLHF
NA	TRBV11-2	TRBJ1-4	once	TGTGCCAGCAGCTCAAATGAAAAACTGTTTTTT	CASSSNEKLFF
NA	TRBV4-2	TRBJ1-5	NA	TGTGCCAGCAGCCAAGATAGGACAGATCAGCCCCAGCATTTT	CASSQDRTDQPQHF
TRBD1	TRBV5-1	TRBJ2-5	NA	TGCGCCAGCAGCTACGGGACAGGCGGCTTAATGTACCAAGAGACCCAGTACTTC	CASSYGTGGLMYQETQYF
NA	TRBV10-2	TRBJ2-7	NA	TGCGCCAGCAGTGCTAACTCCTACGAGCAGTACTTC	CASSANSYEQYF
TRBD1	TRBV9	TRBJ1-1	once	TGTGCCAGCAGCGCGATCGGGGACAGAAAAAACACTGAAGCTTTCTTT	CASSAIGDRKNTEAFF
NA	TRBV28	TRBJ1-6	NA	TGTGCCAGCAGTTTAGCCTTCGGTAATTCACCCCTCCACTTT	CASSLAFGNSPLHF
NA	TRBV11-2	TRBJ1-1	NA	TGTGCCAGCAGCTACAGGGTGGGCACTGAAGCTTTCTTT	CASSYRVGTEAFF
TRBD2	TRBV7-8	TRBJ2-5	NA	TGTGCCAGCAGCTTAGCGGGTGAGGCTAGCGGGACCCAGTACTTC	CASSLAGEASGTQYF
TRBD1	TRBV6-5	TRBJ1-2	NA	TGTGCCAGCAGTTACTCCGGGACAGGAAATCTCTATGGCTACACCTTC	CASSYSGTGNLYGYTF
NA	TRBV24-1	TRBJ2-5	NA	TGTGCCACCAGTGCAGGTTGGGAGACCCAGTACTTC	CATSAGWETQYF
NA	TRBV28	TRBJ1-2	NA	TGTGCCAGCAGTACACAGAGAAACTATGGCTACACCTTC	CASSTQRNYGYTF
TRBD1	TRBV19	TRBJ2-1	NA	TGTGCCAGTAGTAAAGGACAGGGGGCCTACAATGAGCAGTTCTTC	CASSKGQGAYNEQFF
NA	TRBV19	TRBJ1-2	NA	TGTGCCAGTAGAGAACAGGGAAGAGCTAACTATGGCTACACCTTC	CASREQGRANYGYTF
NA	TRBV29-1	TRBJ2-1	NA	TGCAGCGGACGGGAAAACTCCTACAATGAGCAGTTCTTC	CSGRENSYNEQFF
NA	TRBV5-1	TRBJ2-3	NA	TGCGCCAGCAGCTTGAAAAGGCCGGAGGCAGCAGATACGCAGTATTTT	CASSLKRPEAADTQYF
TRBD1	TRBV28	TRBJ1-6	NA	TGTGCCAGCAGGCCCGGGACAGGGGCGCTACCACCCCTCCACTTT	CASRPGTGALPPLHF
TRBD1	TRBV19	TRBJ2-1	NA	TGTGCCAGTACCCCAAATTGGCTCCGGGACAGGGCCCACAATGAGCAGTTCTTC	CASTPNWLRDRAHNEQFF
NA	TRBV28	TRBJ2-1	NA	TGTGCCAGCAGTTTTCTGGCCCGAACTAGCTACAATGAGCAGTTCTTC	CASSFLARTSYNEQFF
NA	TRBV10-3	TRBJ1-2	once	TGTGCCATCAGTACGACTACGGATAACTATGGCTACACCTTC	CAISTTTDNYGYTF
NA	TRBV11-1	TRBJ1-1	NA	TGTGCCAGCAGCTCCCGGGAACAGAACACTGAAGCTTTCTTT	CASSSREQNTEAFF
TRBD2	TRBV7-3	TRBJ2-5	NA	TGTGCCAGCAGCTTAGGACTAGCGGGAGAAGAGACCCAGTACTTC	CASSLGLAGEETQYF
TRBD2	TRBV6-4	TRBJ2-3	NA	TGTGCCAGCAGACGGACTAGCGGGGATAGGGGTACGCAGTATTTT	CASRRTSGDRGTQYF
NA	TRBV24-1	TRBJ2-2	NA	TGTGCCACCAGTGATTTTCAGGGAACAGCTTCCGGGGAGCTGTTTTTT	CATSDFQGTASGELFF
NA	TRBV4-2	TRBJ2-1	NA	TGTGCCAGCAGCCAAGACGGCGGTCCTGTCCGAGGCAATGAGCAGTTCTTC	CASSQDGGPVRGNEQFF
TRBD2	TRBV24-1	TRBJ2-3	NA	TGTGCCACCAGTGACCCTCTAGCGGGGGCCAGCACAGATACGCAGTATTTT	CATSDPLAGASTDTQYF
NA	TRBV5-1	TRBJ2-3	once	TGCGCCAGCAGCTTCCAGGGGAAAGGCACAGATACGCAGTATTTT	CASSFQGKGTDTQYF
NA	TRBV3-1/TRBV3-2	TRBJ1-6	NA	TGTGCCAGCAGCCAAGGCACGGGTTCACCCCTCCACTTT	CASSQGTGSPLHF
NA	TRBV7-2	TRBJ1-1	once	TGTGCCAGCAGCTCGACAGTAAATATGAACACTGAAGCTTTCTTT	CASSSTVNMNTEAFF
TRBD2	TRBV19	TRBJ2-3	NA	TGTGCCAGTAGTGCACTAGCGGGAGTCCCAGATACGCAGTATTTT	CASSALAGVPDTQYF
NA	TRBV19	TRBJ2-2	NA	TGTGCCAGTAGTATAAGAGGACTCACCGGGGAGCTGTTTTTT	CASSIRGLTGELFF
TRBD1	TRBV18	TRBJ1-5	NA	TGTGCCAGCTCTTTGGGGGAAGGGGGCCATCAGCCCCAGCATTTT	CASSLGEGGHQPQHF
NA	TRBV7-9	TRBJ1-1	NA	TGTGCCAGCAGCTCCCTATCGACCGCCCGCGGCACTGAAGCTTTCTTT	CASSSLSTARGTEAFF
NA	TRBV28	TRBJ1-2	NA	TGTGCCAGCAGGTACCCGGGCTATGGCTACACCTTC	CASRYPGYGYTF
TRBD1	TRBV7-9	TRBJ1-3	NA	TGTGCCAGCAGCTTAGAAAGGGGGCGCCTAAACACCATATATTTT	CASSLERGRLNTIYF
NA	TRBV7-9	TRBJ1-6	NA	TGTGCCAGCAGCAACCAGAACCAAGTCACCCTCCACTTT	CASSNQNQVTLHF